The entry below gives a single T cell receptor (beta chain) sequence along with its context. Its antigen is not known. These data come from a study of T-cell memory formation after mild COVID-19. About the study: TCR clusters mostly belonged to single donors. General study points: The study found contracting CD4+ clones mainly in CM and EM and contracting CD8+ clones in EMRA. Memory sampled before infection contained some responding clones, suggesting cross-reactive memory joined.

Trimming removed 2 bases from V and 3 bases from J, with 11 bases in between. Germline CDR1 SGHVS, CDR2 FQNEAQ. The CDR3 has 14 amino acids. TCRdb reanalysed the 5' RACE reads using MiXCR and keeps one entry per CDR3 protein. The sample gives under 650,000 distinct CDR3 sequences, about a sixth of which show up once; 12% is in the top ten. The TCR was taken from an adult woman who had mild COVID-19 (a few samples of this study predate the infection). Cell type and time point are not known. The specimen sequenced was PBMCs or a T cell subset sorted from them (not recorded which). The chain employs TRBV7-8 and TRBJ2-7; a possible D gene is TRBD2 (6 bases). The CDR3 coding sequence is TGTGCCAGCAGCTTAAATAGCGGAGACTACGAGCAGTACTTC. It is translated as CASSLNSGDYEQYF.